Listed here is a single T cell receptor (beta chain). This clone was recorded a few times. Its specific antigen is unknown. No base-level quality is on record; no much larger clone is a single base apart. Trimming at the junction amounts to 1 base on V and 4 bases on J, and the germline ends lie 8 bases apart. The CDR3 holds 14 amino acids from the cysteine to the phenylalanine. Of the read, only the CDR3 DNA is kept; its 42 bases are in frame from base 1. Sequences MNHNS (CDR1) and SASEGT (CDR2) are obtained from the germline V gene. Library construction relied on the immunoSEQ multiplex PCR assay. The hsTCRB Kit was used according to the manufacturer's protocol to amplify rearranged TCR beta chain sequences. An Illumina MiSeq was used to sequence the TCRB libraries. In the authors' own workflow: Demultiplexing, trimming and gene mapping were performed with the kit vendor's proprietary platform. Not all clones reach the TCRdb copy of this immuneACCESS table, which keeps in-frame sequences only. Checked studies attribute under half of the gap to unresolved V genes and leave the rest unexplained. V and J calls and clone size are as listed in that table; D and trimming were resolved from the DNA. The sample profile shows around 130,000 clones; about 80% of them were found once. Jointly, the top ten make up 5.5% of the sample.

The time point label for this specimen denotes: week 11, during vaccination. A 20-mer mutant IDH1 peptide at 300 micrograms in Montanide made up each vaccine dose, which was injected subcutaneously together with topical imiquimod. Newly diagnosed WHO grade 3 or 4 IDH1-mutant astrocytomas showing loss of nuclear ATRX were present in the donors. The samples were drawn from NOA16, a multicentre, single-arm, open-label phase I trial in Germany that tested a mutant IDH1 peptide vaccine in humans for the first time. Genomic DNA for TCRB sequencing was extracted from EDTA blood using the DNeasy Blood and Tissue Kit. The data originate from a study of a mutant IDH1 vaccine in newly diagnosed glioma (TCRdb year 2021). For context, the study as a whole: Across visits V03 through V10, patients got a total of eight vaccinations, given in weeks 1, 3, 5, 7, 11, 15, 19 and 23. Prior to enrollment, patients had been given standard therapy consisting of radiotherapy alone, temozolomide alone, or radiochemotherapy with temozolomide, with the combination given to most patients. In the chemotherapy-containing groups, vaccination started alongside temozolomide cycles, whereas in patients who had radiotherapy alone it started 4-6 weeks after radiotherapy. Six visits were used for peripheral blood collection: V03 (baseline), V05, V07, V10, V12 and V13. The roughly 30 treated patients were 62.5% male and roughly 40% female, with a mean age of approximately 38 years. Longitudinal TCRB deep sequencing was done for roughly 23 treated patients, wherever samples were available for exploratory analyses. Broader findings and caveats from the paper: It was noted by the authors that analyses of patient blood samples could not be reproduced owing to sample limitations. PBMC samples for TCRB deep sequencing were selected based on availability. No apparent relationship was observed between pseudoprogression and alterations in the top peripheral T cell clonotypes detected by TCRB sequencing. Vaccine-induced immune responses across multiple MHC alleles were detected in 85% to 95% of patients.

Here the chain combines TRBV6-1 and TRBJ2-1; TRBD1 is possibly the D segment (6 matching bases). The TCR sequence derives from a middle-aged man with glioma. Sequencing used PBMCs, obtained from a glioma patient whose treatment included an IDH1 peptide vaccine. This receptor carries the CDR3 CASSEGQEYNEQFF. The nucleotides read TGTGCCAGCAGTGAAGGACAGGAGTACAATGAGCAGTTCTTC.